This passage covers 20 T cell receptor beta chains from one sample sequenced in a study of blood T cell repertoires in COVID-19. The repertoire was sequenced with immunoSEQ multiplex PCR; TCRdb's copy has only in-frame clones and lacks some. The sample holds over 120,000 clones; around 75% are singletons and the top ten take 4% to 5%. The sample consisted of peripheral blood. The receptors here all came from a woman in her seventies with COVID-19, enrolled during active disease.

Of note for this clone: Other DNA sequences in this specimen translate into the identical CDR3. The chain links TRBV4-3 to TRBJ2-5; D uncertain. The CDR3 runs 14 residues. Germline V gene lookup returns CDR1 LGHNA and CDR2 YSLEER. V was shortened by 1 base and J by 0 bases, with 6 bases between the two germline ends. CDR3 bases: TGCGCCAGCAGCCAAGGGCAGGACCAAGAGACCCAGTACTTC. Its translation: CASSQGQDQETQYF.

This clone showed up just once. This sequence joins TRBV20-1 and TRBJ2-3; D uncertain. Looked up from germline, CDR1 is DFQATT and CDR2 is SNEGSKA (reference sequence). V was cut by 6 bases and J by 3 bases, with 4 bases left in between. The CDR3 is 10 amino acids. The CDR3 bases are TGCAGTGCCCAAACAGATACGCAGTATTTT. Translation gives CSAQTDTQYF.

This clone has just one count. CDR3: CASRQLAGGLVEQFF. The DNA for the CDR3 is TGTGCCAGCAGGCAACTAGCGGGGGGGCTCGTTGAGCAGTTCTTC. The chain uses TRBV7-8 and TRBJ2-1; 13 positions agree with TRBD2. The V and J ends lost 6 bases and 9 bases, in that order; junction bases with no gene match: 8. Germline V gene lookup returns CDR1 SGHVS and CDR2 FQNEAQ. The CDR3 consists of 15 residues.

This clone was counted only a few times. V usage is TRBV3-1 (or the pseudogene TRBV3-2) and J usage is TRBJ2-7, with 7 bases fitting TRBD1. The V gene end was trimmed by 1 base and the J gene end by 5 bases; junction bases not matched to a gene: 5. CDR3 length: 14 amino acids. From germline, CDR1 is LGHDT and CDR2 YNNKEL (reference sequence). The DNA of the CDR3 is TGTGCCAGCAGCCAAGCAATAGGGGGCAACGAGCAGTACTTC. It is translated as CASSQAIGGNEQYF.

This clone has only one observation. The genes are TRBV3-1 (or the pseudogene TRBV3-2) and TRBJ1-3, with a tentative D call TRBD1 (5 bases). Trimming took 1 base from V and 4 from J, leaving 8 bases between them. This CDR3 spans 14 amino acids. In germline, CDR1 is LGHDT, CDR2 YNNKEL (reference sequence). The CDR3 is CASSQAGVGNTIYF. The CDR3 nucleotides are TGTGCCAGCAGCCAAGCGGGGGTGGGAAACACCATATATTTT.

This clone was seen only once. The chain combines TRBV11-2 with TRBJ2-1; D is uncertain. Germline lookup yields CDR1 SGHAT and CDR2 FQNNGV. The CDR3 has 11 residues. V was pared by 5 bases and J by 4 bases, with 3 bases between. This CDR3 reads CASSPYNEQFF. CDR3 bases: TGTGCCAGCAGCCCGTACAATGAGCAGTTCTTC.

V gene TRBV5-1 combines with J gene TRBJ2-7; 11 bases are a match to TRBD1. The V and J ends lost 6 bases and 3 bases, in that order; junction bases with no gene match: 5. The germline V gene encodes CDR1 SGHRS and CDR2 YFSETQ. This CDR3 has 14 amino acids. Written as DNA, the CDR3 is TGCGCCAGCACCACCGGGACAGGGGGCTACGAGCAGTACTTC. Amino acids: CASTTGTGGYEQYF.

This clone turned up a few times. The chain combines TRBV5-1 with TRBJ1-2, with D possibly TRBD1 on 6 matching bases. Germline V CDR1 and CDR2: SGHRS, YFSETQ. Trimming took 2 bases from V and 1 from J, leaving 12 bases between them. CDR3 length: 15 residues. The DNA of the CDR3 is TGCGCCAGCAGCTTATCAGGGGTATATAACTATGGCTACACCTTC. Amino acids: CASSLSGVYNYGYTF.

This sequence joins TRBV27 and TRBJ2-1; 10 bases are a match to TRBD2. After removal of 4 bases from V and 4 bases from J, the junction contained 7 bases not matched to a gene. The germline CDR1 and CDR2 sequences are MNHEY and SMNVEV (reference sequence). The CDR3 covers 16 residues. The CDR3 loop is CASSSLTSGVYNEQFF. The CDR3, as DNA: TGTGCCAGCAGTTCACTAACTAGCGGGGTGTACAATGAGCAGTTCTTC.

Comments on this clone: A read error may produce the germline difference seen at one junction end. The chain links TRBV4-1 to TRBJ1-4, with D possibly being TRBD1 (6 bases). CDR3 length equals 12 residues. In germline, CDR1 is MGHRA, CDR2 YSYEKL. CDR3 nucleotides: TGCGCCAGCAGCCAAATCCGGGACATGCCAGTTTTT. Its protein is CASSQIRDMPVF.

The genes are TRBV28 and TRBJ2-7; 9 nucleotides align to TRBD1. The germline gives CDR1 MDHEN, CDR2 SYDVKM. The CDR3 has 15 amino acids. Trimming removed 5 bases from V and 3 bases from J; junction bases left unmatched: 8. The CDR3 DNA follows: TGTGCCAGCAGTCTGCGGACAGGGGATCGCTACGAGCAGTACTTC. It yields the protein CASSLRTGDRYEQYF.

The chain joins TRBV5-1 to TRBJ2-7; D not resolved. The length of the CDR3 is 15 residues. Trimming removed 1 base from V and 0 bases from J, with 11 bases in between. Germline V CDR1 and CDR2: SGHRS, YFSETQ. DNA for the CDR3: TGCGCCAGCAGCTTGTATGGCGGAAGCTCCTACGAGCAGTACTTC. This gives the protein CASSLYGGSSYEQYF.

This clone was seen a few times. The chain has TRBV5-5 and TRBJ2-6, with 10 bases fitting TRBD1. The CDR3 runs 18 residues. The V gene end was trimmed by 5 bases and the J gene end by 4 bases; junction bases not matched to a gene: 12. The germline V gene has CDR1 SGHKS and CDR2 YYEKEE (reference sequence). The CDR3 coding sequence is TGTGCCAGCAGTTTCCGGGACAGGGGAGGTCGAGGGGCCAACGTCCTGACTTTC. It codes for CASSFRDRGGRGANVLTF.

The chain is built from TRBV29-1 and TRBJ2-5; TRBD1 matches at 8 bases. This CDR3 spans 13 amino acids. The V and J ends lost 8 bases and 5 bases, in that order; junction bases with no gene match: 10. Germline CDR1 and CDR2: SQVTM and ANQGSEA. The CDR3 protein is CSIGQGARETQYF. The DNA of the CDR3 is TGCAGCATTGGTCAGGGGGCGAGGGAGACCCAGTACTTC.

This chain uses TRBV5-6 with TRBJ1-1, with a tentative D call TRBD1 (6 bases). The germline V gene encodes CDR1 SGHDT and CDR2 YYEEEE. Deletions cut 0 bases from V and 10 bases from J, with 10 bases between. There are 12 residues in the CDR3. CDR3 sequence reads: CASSLVEGGAFF. The CDR3 nucleotides read TGTGCCAGCAGCTTGGTTGAAGGGGGAGCTTTCTTT.

This clone came up a few times. The chain has TRBV6-5 and TRBJ2-3; 12 bases align to TRBD2. V was clipped by 8 bases and J by 4 bases; unmatched bases: 4. The germline CDR1 and CDR2 sequences are MNHEY and SVGAGI. The CDR3 is made up of 14 amino acids. The CDR3 coding sequence is TGTGCCAGCGGACTAGCGGGGACCGCAGATACGCAGTATTTT. Its translation: CASGLAGTADTQYF.

V is TRBV30 and J is TRBJ2-5; 16 nucleotides align to TRBD2. With V trimmed by 3 bases and J by 4 bases, 5 bases remained unmatched. Per germline, CDR1 GTSNPN and CDR2 SVGIG (reference sequence). The CDR3 is 16 amino acids. For the CDR3, the DNA is TGTGCCTGGAGCCGCGGGACTAGCGGGGGGGGAGAGACCCAGTACTTC. Protein sequence: CAWSRGTSGGGETQYF.

The chain employs TRBV2 and TRBJ2-2, with 7 bases lining up with TRBD1. CDR3 size: 14 residues. Per germline, CDR1 SNHLY and CDR2 FYNNEI. V was clipped by 3 bases and J by 4 bases; unmatched bases: 2. The CDR3 nucleotides read TGTGCCAGCAGTGACAGGACAGGCACCGGGGAGCTGTTTTTT. Translating it yields CASSDRTGTGELFF.

The chain carries TRBV7-9 and TRBJ2-7; TRBD1 agrees at 11 bases. The germline CDR1 and CDR2 sequences are SEHNR and FQNEAQ (reference sequence). The V gene end was trimmed by 1 base and the J gene end by 3 bases; junction bases not matched to a gene: 8. The CDR3 is 17 residues long. CDR3 in amino acids: CASSLGDRGDVYYEQYF. DNA of the CDR3: TGTGCCAGCAGCTTAGGGGACAGGGGGGATGTCTACTACGAGCAGTACTTC.

The chain links TRBV2 to TRBJ2-2; TRBD1 agrees at 8 bases. CDR3 length equals 16 residues. The V segment lost 6 bases and the J segment 3 bases; nucleotides outside the gene matches: 9. The germline CDR1 and CDR2 sequences are SNHLY and FYNNEI. The CDR3 DNA reads TGTGCCAGCAGGACAGGGGCCCGGACTGACACCGGGGAGCTGTTTTTT. Translation gives CASRTGARTDTGELFF.